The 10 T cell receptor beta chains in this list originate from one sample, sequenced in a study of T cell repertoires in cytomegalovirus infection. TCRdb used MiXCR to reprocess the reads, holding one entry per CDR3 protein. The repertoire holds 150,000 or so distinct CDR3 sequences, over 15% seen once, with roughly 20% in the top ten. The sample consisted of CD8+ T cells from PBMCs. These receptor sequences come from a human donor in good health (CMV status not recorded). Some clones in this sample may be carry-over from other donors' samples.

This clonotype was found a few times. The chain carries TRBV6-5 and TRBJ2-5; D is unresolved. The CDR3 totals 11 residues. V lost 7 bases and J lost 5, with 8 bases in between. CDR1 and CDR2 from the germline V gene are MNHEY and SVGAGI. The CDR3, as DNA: TGTGCCAGCAACTTAGGGGAGACCCAGTACTTC. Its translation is CASNLGETQYF.

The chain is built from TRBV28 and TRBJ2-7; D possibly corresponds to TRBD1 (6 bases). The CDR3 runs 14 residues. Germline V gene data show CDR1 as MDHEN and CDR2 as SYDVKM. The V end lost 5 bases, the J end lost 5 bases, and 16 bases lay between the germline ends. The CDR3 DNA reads TGTGCCAGCAGTCCAGTCAGGGGTCGCCACGAGCAGTACTTC. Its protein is CASSPVRGRHEQYF. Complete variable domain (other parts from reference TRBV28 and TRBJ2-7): DVKVTQSSRYLVKRTGEKVFLECVQDMDHENMFWYRQDPGLGLRLIYFSYDVKMKEKGDIPEGYSVSREKKERFSLILESASTNQTSMYLCASSPVRGRHEQYFGPGTRLTVT.

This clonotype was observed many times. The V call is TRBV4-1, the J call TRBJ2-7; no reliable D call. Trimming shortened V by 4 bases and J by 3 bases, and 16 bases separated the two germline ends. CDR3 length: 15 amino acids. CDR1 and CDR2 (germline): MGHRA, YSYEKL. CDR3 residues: CASSLLWTESYEQYF. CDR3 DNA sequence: TGCGCCAGCAGCCTCCTATGGACGGAAAGCTACGAGCAGTACTTC.

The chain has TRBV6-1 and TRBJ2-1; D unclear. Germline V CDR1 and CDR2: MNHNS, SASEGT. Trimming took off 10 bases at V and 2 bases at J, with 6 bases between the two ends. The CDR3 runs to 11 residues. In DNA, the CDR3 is TGTGCCACCGGGCCCTACAATGAGCAGTTCTTC. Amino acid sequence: CATGPYNEQFF.

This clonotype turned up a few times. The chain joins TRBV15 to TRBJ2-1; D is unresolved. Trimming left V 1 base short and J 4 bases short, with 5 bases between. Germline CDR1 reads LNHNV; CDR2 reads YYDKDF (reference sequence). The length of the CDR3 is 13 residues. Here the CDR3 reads CATSRADYNEQFF. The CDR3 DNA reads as TGTGCCACCAGCAGAGCGGATTACAATGAGCAGTTCTTC.

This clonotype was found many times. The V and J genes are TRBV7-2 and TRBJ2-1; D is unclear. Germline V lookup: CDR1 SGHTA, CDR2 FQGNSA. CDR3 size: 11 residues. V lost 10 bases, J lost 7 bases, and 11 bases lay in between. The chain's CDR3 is CAIPLGNEQFF. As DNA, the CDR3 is TGTGCCATCCCTCTAGGGAATGAGCAGTTCTTC.

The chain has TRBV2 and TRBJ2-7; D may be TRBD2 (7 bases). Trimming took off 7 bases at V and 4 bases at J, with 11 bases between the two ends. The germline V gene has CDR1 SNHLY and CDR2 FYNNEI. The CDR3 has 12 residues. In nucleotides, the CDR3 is TGTGCCAGCACCCGGGGGGCTTACGAGCAGTACTTC. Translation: CASTRGAYEQYF.

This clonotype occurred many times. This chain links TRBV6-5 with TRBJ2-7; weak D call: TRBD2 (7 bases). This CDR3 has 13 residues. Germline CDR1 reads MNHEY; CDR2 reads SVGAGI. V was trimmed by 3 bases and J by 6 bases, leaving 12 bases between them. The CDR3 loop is CASSYRGAGEQYF. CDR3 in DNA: TGTGCCAGCAGTTATCGGGGGGCGGGCGAGCAGTACTTC.

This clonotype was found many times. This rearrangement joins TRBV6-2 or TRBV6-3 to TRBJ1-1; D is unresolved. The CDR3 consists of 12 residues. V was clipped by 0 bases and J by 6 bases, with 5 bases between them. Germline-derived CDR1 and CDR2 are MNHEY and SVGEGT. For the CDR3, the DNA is TGTGCCAGCAGTTACTCTTCAGCTGAAGCTTTCTTT. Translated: CASSYSSAEAFF.

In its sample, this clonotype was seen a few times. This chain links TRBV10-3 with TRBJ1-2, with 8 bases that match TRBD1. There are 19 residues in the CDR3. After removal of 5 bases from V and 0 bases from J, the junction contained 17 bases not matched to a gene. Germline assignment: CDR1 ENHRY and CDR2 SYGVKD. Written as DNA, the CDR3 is TGTGCCATCAGTCCCTCTCACGTCAGGGGGCAAGATACTAACTATGGCTACACCTTC. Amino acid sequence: CAISPSHVRGQDTNYGYTF.